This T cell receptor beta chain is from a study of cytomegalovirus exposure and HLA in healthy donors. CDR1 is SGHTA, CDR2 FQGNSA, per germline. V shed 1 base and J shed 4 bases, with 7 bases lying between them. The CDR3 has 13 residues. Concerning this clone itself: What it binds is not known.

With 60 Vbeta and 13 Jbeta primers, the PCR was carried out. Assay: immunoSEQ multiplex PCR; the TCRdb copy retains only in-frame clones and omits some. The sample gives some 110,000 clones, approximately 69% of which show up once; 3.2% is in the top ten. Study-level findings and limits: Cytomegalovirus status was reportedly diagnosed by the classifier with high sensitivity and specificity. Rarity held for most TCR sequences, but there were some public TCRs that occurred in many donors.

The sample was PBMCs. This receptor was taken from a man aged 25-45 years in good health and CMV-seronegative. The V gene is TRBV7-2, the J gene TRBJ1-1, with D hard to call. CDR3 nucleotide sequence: TGTGCCAGCAGCTTAGAAGCGGGCACTGAAGCTTTCTTT. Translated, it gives CASSLEAGTEAFF.